The 26 T cell receptor beta chains below were found in one sample sequenced in a study of tumor and adjacent non-tumor tissue in lung cancer. Three rounds of nested PCR, following a modified ARM-PCR protocol, produced the TCRbeta library. Each CDR3 protein is one row after TCRdb ran MiXCR on the multiplex PCR reads. In the table there are about 100,000 distinct CDR3 sequences, 55% to 65% of which are singletons. No cell sorting was done before RNA was extracted from the tissue. This non-tumor lung sample came from over 3 cm beyond the tumor edge. Sequenced material: distant non-tumor lung tissue. Source of these receptors: a man aged 25 to 40 with non-small cell lung cancer.

Remarks on this clonotype: A junction boundary mismatches the germline segment, possibly from a read error. The chain couples TRBV20-1 to TRBJ1-6; weak D call: TRBD1 (6 bases). Germline V gives CDR1 DFQATT, CDR2 SNEGSKA (reference sequence). This CDR3 region has 15 residues. CDR3 coding DNA: TGCAATGCTAGAGATAAGAGGGGGTGGAATTCACACCTCCACTTT. This sequence encodes CNARDKRGWNSHLHF.

This clonotype was observed many times. At one boundary the junction diverges from the germline segment, which might be a read error. The J gene is TRBJ2-1, the V gene TRBV11-3, with D maybe TRBD1 (6 bases). CDR1 and CDR2 from the germline V gene are SGHNT and YENEEA. The CDR3 extends over 14 amino acids. The CDR3 loop is CASSPWTDDNEQLF. The DNA of the CDR3 is TGTGCCAGCAGCCCGTGGACAGATGACAATGAGCAGTTATTC. The variable domain in full, completed from reference TRBV11-3 and TRBJ2-1, reads EAGVVQSPRYKIIEKKQPVAFWCNPISGHNTLYWYLQNLGQGPELLIRYENEEAVDDSQLPKDRFSAERLKGVDSTLKIQPAELGDSAVYLCASSPWTDDNEQLFGPGTRLTVL.

This clonotype is deemed large. The V and J genes are TRBV11-1 and TRBJ2-5; D not certain. The CDR3 runs to 14 residues. Germline values: CDR1 SGHAT, CDR2 FQDESV (reference sequence). The ends were cut back, 3 bases at V and 0 bases at J, with 8 bases in the middle. CDR3 coding DNA: TGTGCCAGCAGCTTCGACACGTACCAAGAGACCCAGTACTTC. Its translation: CASSFDTYQETQYF.

Of note for this clonotype: At one of its ends the junction is not consistent with the germline gene, which may arise from a read error. V gene TRBV6-5 combines with J gene TRBJ2-1; no firm D call. The CDR3 is 14 residues long. The germline CDR1 and CDR2 sequences are MNHEY and SVGAGI. CDR3 nucleotide sequence: TGTGTCGTGGCCCGGGCCGATACCTACTATGAGCAGCTCTTC. Translated: CVVARADTYYEQLF.

Concerning this clonotype itself: It may be a read error: a sequence one base away is much more abundant. The gene calls are TRBV20-1 and TRBJ1-1; D may be TRBD1 (5 bases). From germline, CDR1 is DFQATT and CDR2 SNEGSKA (reference sequence). This CDR3 comprises 13 residues. Trimming shortened V by 6 bases and J by 7 bases, and 18 bases separated the two germline ends. For the CDR3, the DNA is TGCAGTGCCCTCGGGTCCAGGAGGGGTGAAGCTTTCTTT. It translates to CSALGSRRGEAFF.

This sequence joins TRBV10-3 and TRBJ2-2; weak D call: TRBD2 (6 bases). Germline V gene sequence: CDR1 ENHRY, CDR2 SYGVKD. The CDR3 has 15 amino acids. V was cut by 8 bases and J by 2 bases, with 15 bases left in between. CDR3 nucleotides: TGTGCCATCGGCGGGGCTAGCAGAAACACCGGGGAGCTGTTTTTT. It encodes CAIGGASRNTGELFF.

In regard to this clonotype: A junction boundary mismatches the germline segment, possibly from a read error. The rearrangement links TRBV29-1 to TRBJ2-7; D perhaps matches TRBD2 (6 bases). The CDR3 length is 14 residues. Germline-derived CDR1 and CDR2 are SQVTM and ANQGSEA. The CDR3 protein is CNVYSVTSSYEQYF. The CDR3 coding sequence is TGCAACGTTTACTCCGTGACTAGTTCTTACGAGCAGTACTTC.

In its sample, this clonotype was seen a few times. This clone may be a read error of a much larger clone one base away. The gene calls are TRBV20-1 and TRBJ1-4, with D perhaps matching TRBD1 (6 bases). Germline V gene sequence: CDR1 DFQATT, CDR2 SNEGSKA (reference sequence). V was cut by 3 bases and J by 9 bases, with 14 bases left in between. This CDR3 is built from 13 residues. Written as DNA, the CDR3 is TGCAGTGCTAGGACGGACAGCCCCAAAAAACTGTTTTTT. It yields the protein CSARTDSPKKLFF.

V usage is TRBV12-3 or TRBV12-4 and J usage is TRBJ2-2; D is ambiguous. V lost 5 bases and J 7 bases, leaving 20 bases between the germline ends. The CDR3 runs to 16 residues. The CDR3 nucleotides read TGTGCCAGCAGTCCCGACTCGACATGGTTTCACGGGGAGCTGTTTTTT. Residues: CASSPDSTWFHGELFF.

This clonotype was seen at least ten times. The chain has TRBV20-1 and TRBJ1-1, with D tentatively TRBD1 (6 bases). Trimming shortened V by 2 bases and J by 6 bases, and 19 bases separated the two germline ends. The CDR3 covers 15 residues. The germline gives CDR1 DFQATT, CDR2 SNEGSKA (reference sequence). CDR3 nucleotides: TGCAGTGCTAGACTCAGGGGAAGTGAGGGGCCTGAAGCTTTCTTT. Translation gives CSARLRGSEGPEAFF.

The chain recombines TRBV11-2 with TRBJ2-2, with D possibly TRBD2 on 6 matching bases. The CDR3 is 16 residues long. Per germline, CDR1 SGHAT and CDR2 FQNNGV. The ends were cut back, 0 bases at V and 9 bases at J, with 17 bases in the middle. In DNA, the CDR3 is TGTGCCAGCAGCTTAGAACTCACGGGAGAAACCAGGGAGCTGTTTTTT. Translated: CASSLELTGETRELFF.

Concerning this clonotype itself: A much bigger clone sits one base away, suggesting this may be a read error. The rearrangement links TRBV11-3 to TRBJ1-3; D is unresolved. Per the germline V gene, CDR1 is SGHNT and CDR2 is YENEEA. The CDR3 runs 16 residues. V gave up 1 base and J gave up 0 bases, with 10 bases separating them. In DNA form, the CDR3 reads TGTGCCAGCAGCTTAGGGGCAGCTCGCTCTGGAAACACCATATATTTT. Its translation is CASSLGAARSGNTIYF.

This clonotype was detected only a few times. A much larger clonotype is one base distant, so this may be a read error. The chain is built from TRBV6-6 and TRBJ1-1, with 8 nucleotides matching TRBD1. After removal of 6 bases from V and 4 bases from J, the junction contained 4 bases not matched to a gene. The CDR3 is 13 amino acids. Germline loops: CDR1 MNHNY, CDR2 SVGAGI (reference sequence). The DNA of the CDR3 is TGTGCCAGCAGGCATACAGGGGGCACTGAAGCTTTCTTT. It is translated as CASRHTGGTEAFF.

Regarding this clonotype: A much larger clone lies one base from this, so it may be a read error. The chain couples TRBV6-6 to TRBJ2-7; D uncertain. Germline V lookup: CDR1 MNHNY, CDR2 SVGAGI (reference sequence). The CDR3 has 12 amino acids. The CDR3 reads CASGYGDGEQYF. The CDR3 nucleotides are TGTGCCAGCGGTTATGGGGATGGCGAGCAGTACTTC.

The chain links TRBV11-2 to TRBJ1-1; D unclear. The CDR3 has 15 residues. The ends were cut back, 6 bases at V and 0 bases at J, with 14 bases in the middle. Germline V gives CDR1 SGHAT, CDR2 FQNNGV. The CDR3 region is CASRRARLVNTEAFF. The DNA for the CDR3 is TGTGCCAGCAGACGAGCACGGCTGGTGAACACTGAAGCTTTCTTT.

The rearrangement joins TRBV7-9 to TRBJ2-7, with TRBD2 as a possible D gene (5 bases). Germline V lookup: CDR1 SEHNR, CDR2 FQNEAQ (reference sequence). V lost 4 bases and J lost 6, with 16 bases in between. The CDR3 length is 14 residues. CDR3 sequence reads: CASSSGLMRVEQYF. CDR3 DNA sequence: TGTGCCAGCAGCTCAGGTTTGATGCGGGTCGAGCAGTACTTC.

As concerns this clonotype: With a much larger clone just one base away, this may be a read error. This chain joins TRBV4-2 and TRBJ2-3; a possible D gene is TRBD2 (5 bases). CDR3 length: 15 residues. The germline CDR1 and CDR2 sequences are LGHNA and YNFKEQ. The V end lost 3 bases, the J end lost 4 bases, and 14 bases lay between the germline ends. The CDR3 reads CASSQASRGSDTQYF. DNA for the CDR3: TGTGCCAGCAGCCAGGCTAGCAGAGGCTCAGATACGCAGTATTTT.

The chain employs TRBV10-3 and TRBJ2-3; 8 bases align to TRBD2. The CDR3 covers 15 residues. Germline V lookup: CDR1 ENHRY, CDR2 SYGVKD. V lost 9 bases to trimming and J lost 0 bases; unmatched junction nucleotides: 8. The CDR3: CAISGRYSSTDTQYF. The CDR3 DNA sequence: TGTGCCATAAGCGGGAGATATTCTAGCACAGATACGCAGTATTTT.

This chain connects TRBV5-1 to TRBJ2-4; no clear D gene. V was clipped by 6 bases and J by 6 bases, with 16 bases between them. Germline CDR1 and CDR2: SGHRS and YFSETQ. This CDR3 spans 14 amino acids. CDR3 sequence reads: CASIPGPPTNIQYF. The DNA for the CDR3 is TGCGCCAGCATCCCCGGGCCCCCCACAAACATTCAGTACTTC. The full variable domain, with the rest looked up from reference TRBV5-1 and TRBJ2-4, is KAGVTQTPRYLIKTRGQQVTLSCSPISGHRSVSWYQQTPGQGLQFLFEYFSETQRNKGNFPGRFSGRQFSNSRSEMNVSTLELGDSALYLCASIPGPPTNIQYFGAGTRLSVL.

A single count supports this clonotype. This sequence joins TRBV6-1 and TRBJ1-1, with D perhaps matching TRBD1 (6 bases). The CDR3 sequence is 14 residues long. Germline V CDR1 and CDR2: MNHNS, SASEGT. CDR3 sequence reads: CVNAPIQGNTEAFF. Written as DNA, the CDR3 is TGTGTCAACGCCCCAATACAGGGGAACACTGAAGCTTTCTTT.

With regard to this clonotype: One junction end disagrees with the germline gene, perhaps due to a read error. V and J are TRBV7-2 and TRBJ2-3; 9 bases are shared with TRBD2. Germline loops: CDR1 SGHTA, CDR2 FQGNSA. This CDR3 comprises 15 residues. The CDR3: CGSSISGGSTDTQYF. The CDR3 DNA reads TGTGGCAGCAGCATAAGCGGGGGGAGCACAGATACGCAGTATTTC. Drawing the rest from reference TRBV7-2 and TRBJ2-3, the complete variable domain is GAGVSQSPSNKVTEKGKDVELRCDPISGHTALYWYRQSLGQGLEFLIYFQGNSAPDKSGLPSDRFSAERTGGSVSTLTIQRTQQEDSAVYLCGSSISGGSTDTQYFGPGTRLTVL.

This clonotype was observed a handful of times. CDR3 DNA: TGTGCCAGCAGCCCCCAGGGCGCAACCCACTCCTACGAGCAGTACTTC. Translated: CASSPQGATHSYEQYF. The V and J genes are TRBV11-3 and TRBJ2-7, with TRBD1 as a possible D gene (5 bases). This CDR3 comprises 16 residues. The V end lost 5 bases, the J end lost 0 bases, and 17 bases lay between the germline ends. Germline V gives CDR1 SGHNT, CDR2 YENEEA.

Turning to this clonotype: The conserved final phenylalanine or tryptophan is absent from the CDR3, which likely points to a read error. V gene TRBV5-6 combines with J gene TRBJ1-1, with D uncertain. The germline CDR1 and CDR2 sequences are SGHDT and YYEEEE. This CDR3 region has 13 residues. CDR3 residues: CASSLFIATEAFS. The DNA of the CDR3 is TGTGCCAGTAGCTTGTTTATAGCCACTGAAGCTTTCTCT.

Details on this clonotype: Possible read error: a much larger clone is one base away. V gene TRBV12-3 or TRBV12-4 combines with J gene TRBJ1-2, with D possibly being TRBD1 (5 bases). CDR3 length equals 13 residues. The V gene lost 6 bases and the J gene lost 4 bases, with 12 bases spanning the gap. The CDR3 is CASSSWQGYGYTF. CDR3 nucleotide sequence: TGTGCCAGCAGCTCGTGGCAGGGCTATGGCTACACCTTC.

The chain employs TRBV11-2 and TRBJ2-5; 8 bases agree with TRBD2. Germline trimming cut 8 bases from V and 14 bases from J; bases unmatched to any gene: 16. Germline CDR1 SGHAT, CDR2 FQNNGV. This CDR3 region has 13 residues. The CDR3 nucleotides read TGTGCCAGCGATACTAGCGGTCAAGAGACCAATTACTTC. Protein: CASDTSGQETNYF. The variable domain in full, with the rest retrieved from reference TRBV11-2 and TRBJ2-5, is EAGVAQSPRYKIIEKRQSVAFWCNPISGHATLYWYQQILGQGPKLLIQFQNNGVVDDSQLPKDRFSAERLKGVDSTLKIQPAKLEDSAVYLCASDTSGQETNYFGPGTRLLVL.

This chain uses TRBV28 with TRBJ2-1; TRBD2 aligns across 8 bases. V shed 2 bases, J shed 8 bases, and the junction held 11 bases outside the gene matches. The CDR3 is made up of 16 amino acids. Germline V gives CDR1 MDHEN, CDR2 SYDVKM. CDR3 region: CASSLGLPGGPDEQFF. As DNA, the CDR3 is TGTGCCAGCAGTTTAGGTCTCCCGGGGGGGCCAGATGAGCAGTTCTTC.